This T cell receptor (beta chain) appears in the sequencing data of a study of T cells in Graves' hyperthyroidism and ophthalmopathy. TCR beta CDR3 regions were amplified from RNA. First-round RT-PCR targeting the TCR CDR3 was performed with the HTBI primer set. TCRdb used MiXCR to reprocess the multiplex PCR reads, holding one entry per CDR3 protein. The table records about 610,000 distinct CDR3 sequences, around 46% of them present only once. Trimming cost V 5 bases and J 3 bases; bases outside gene matches: 2. CDR3 length: 12 residues. Germline CDR1 reads GTSNPN; CDR2 reads SVGIG (reference sequence).

The chain has TRBV30 and TRBJ1-1, with TRBD1 identical over 8 bases. The material sequenced was peripheral blood or thyroid tissue (not recorded which). The receptor was isolated from a woman aged 18-35 years with Graves' hyperthyroidism. In DNA, the CDR3 is TGTGCCTGGGGGACAGGACACACTGAAGCTTTCTTT. Its translation: CAWGTGHTEAFF.